This T cell receptor beta chain is from a study of cytomegalovirus exposure and HLA in healthy donors (dated 2017 in TCRdb). General notes on the study: An earlier analysis of some 600 of the donors reported around 280 Gb of sequence data and roughly 120 million unique TCR beta sequences obtained from around 190 million T cells. All discovery cohort repertoires had been generated on a single sequencing platform. The number of donors typed differed by locus, with 629-630 for A, B, C, DRB1 and DQB1, more than 500 for DQA1, 600 to 610 for DPA1, and some 440 for DPB1. Donor age, sex, ethnicity and CMV serostatus were compiled together with the repertoire data. The genetic ancestry cluster associated with self-reported Caucasian donors included 80% to 90% of the 398 genotyped donors. Along with the roughly 670-subject first cohort, a separate validation cohort of 120 different subjects was used. An early release that covered about 600 HLA-typed donors contained approximately 300 gigabases of sequencing data and 70 million to 100 million unique TCR sequences. The study aimed to test whether signatures of past pathogen exposure could be identified by cataloging public T cell receptors. The later analysis used no new phenotypic data to find candidate immune exposures, relying instead on TCR beta sequences and their occurrence across donors. To study patterns of TCR occurrence, a later analysis re-analyzed previously published TCR beta repertoires from around 700 donors and added high-resolution HLA genotyping. HLA typing included class I and class II loci at four-digit resolution. On average, approximately 250,000 unique TCR beta nucleotide sequences were sequenced per donor among about 400 genotyped donors of the cohort, with roughly 18% of those sequences being non-productive. In a later genetic analysis, genome-wide SNP genotypes for about 65% of the roughly 670 donors were used, and that subset was treated as a discovery cohort. The study used immunosequencing to profile the T cell repertoires of 666 subjects and linked those repertoires to cytomegalovirus serostatus. In an earlier analysis of 587 of the donors, high-throughput TCR beta sequencing was used to judge whether each TCR beta V gene segment behaved as functional or pseudogenic. To predict cytomegalovirus infection status, the study brought together high-throughput TCR immunosequencing, statistical association of individual TCRs with disease status, and machine learning. Because of strong linkage in the cohort, five DR-DQ haplotypes were treated as single units for association and clustering. Points the paper makes about the study in general: Sequencing depth was assumed to be roughly uniform across donors in the presence/absence analyses, though that assumption may not hold. A total of 150 to 200 TCR beta chains were listed by the study as associated with cytomegalovirus. Strong co-occurrence of HLA alleles, especially DR and DQ, made assigning TCR associations to individual alleles difficult. Linkage disequilibrium might explain the correlated functional status among segregating V segments, but an unknown experimental factor could not be excluded. In a later analysis, HLA-associated TCR beta chains were found to be more clonally expanded and to have lower generation probabilities than equally common non-associated chains. Broadly in line with IMGT annotations, most TCR beta V segments showed up in productive rearrangements about 87% or about 30% of the time in an earlier analysis of some 590 of the donors. HLA typing was unavailable for some donors at each locus, so association tests used only the typed subset. Some IMGT-functional V segments, including TRBV6-2 and TRBV6-3, could not be told apart with the 87-base-pair reads, so those segments were excluded. In a later analysis, TCR association rates were found to vary across HLA loci, with the most associated TCRs seen for DRB1 alleles and the fewest for HLA-C alleles. While some public TCRs were present in many individuals, most TCR sequences turned up only very rarely across donors. In vitro tests confirmed that a few of the cytomegalovirus-associated TCR beta chains recognize cytomegalovirus antigens. In a later analysis, several top co-occurrence clusters were reported to appear linked to parvovirus B19, influenza, CMV and Epstein-Barr virus. The classifier was reported to diagnose cytomegalovirus status with high specificity and sensitivity in both the original cohort and the validation cohort. A further reported finding was that TCR beta sequences accurately predicted the HLA-A and HLA-B alleles for most subjects in the first cohort. A later genetic analysis associated a missense DCLRE1C variant with V-gene and J-gene trimming of TCR beta chains, and an independent cohort replicated the association. For the cohort, immune exposure information was limited to CMV serostatus. Only TCR beta chains were sequenced in this cohort, and the absence of alpha or paired-chain data limited detectable features. At a false discovery rate of 0.05, a later analysis linked 16,951 TCR beta sequences to specific HLA alleles. A later analysis found that most CMV-associated TCR beta chains appeared HLA-restricted, with HLA associations seemingly driven largely by CMV exposure. The authors suggested that the approach could potentially be generalized to other disease states and immunological phenotypes. Approximately 18 rarely observed V segments, including chromosome 9 orphons, were excluded from the earlier analysis of about 610 of the donors because counts were too low. A group of highly shared sequence variants was considered likely to be a technical artifact of the sequencing pipeline. In a later genetic analysis, fewer N-insertions in productive TCRs were reported among donors in an Asian-associated ancestry cluster than the roughly 700-donor mean.

Library prep was done by the immunoSEQ multiplex PCR assay. The multiplex PCR relied on a mix of 60 forward primers for TCR Vbeta segments and 13 reverse primers for TCR Jbeta segments. Amplification of the CDR3 region of rearranged TCR beta genes was performed with a multiplex PCR assay on genomic DNA. The Illumina HiSeq System was used to sequence the amplified TCR beta libraries as 87-base-pair reads. The authors processed their data as follows. A later analysis tallied roughly 76 million unique TCR beta chains across the 666 repertoires, and approximately 12 million of those chains were shared by two or more donors. A nearest-neighbor algorithm error-corrected the raw reads and collapsed the reads into unique sequences, merging closely related sequences to remove PCR and sequencing errors. To assign V, D and J gene segments, CDR3 sequences were aligned to IMGT reference sequences. For a sequence to be retained, a match of at least six nucleotides to both a V gene segment and a J gene segment was required. A rearrangement was called productive if the CDR3 had no stop codons and remained in frame with V and J, and every other rearrangement was called non-productive. Following IMGT convention, CDR3 was defined as the stretch from the second conserved V-encoded cysteine up to the conserved J-encoded phenylalanine. Sequences without an unambiguous match to a single V gene segment were excluded from the earlier analysis of 500 to 700 of the donors. An earlier analysis of 500 to 600 of the donors classified V segments as functional when productive rearrangements were above 56.7% and as segregating when the standard deviation between donors was above 5%. To diagnose cytomegalovirus status from the catalog of TCR beta chain sequences, a statistical classification framework was built. A later analysis assigned V and J genes by comparing TCR nucleotide sequences with IMGT/GENE-DB human TR gene sequences. Using the TCRdist pipeline, a later analysis assigned CDR3 sequences along with most-parsimonious VDJ recombination scenarios. In a later analysis, each TCR beta chain was defined by its CDR3 amino acid sequence together with its V-gene family, and reads lacking a unique V-gene family were excluded. As a way to deal with suspected cross-contamination and a sequencing artifact, a later analysis dropped hundreds of nucleotide sequences that were highly shared and had low generation probability. A later analysis calculated a clonal expansion index for each public chain from normalized within-repertoire ranks of inferred template counts. In a later analysis, generation probabilities were computed with a VDJ recombination model fitted to out-of-frame rearrangements, and the resulting probabilities were checked against IGoR. In a later analysis, hypergeometric tests were used to score TCR-TCR, TCR-HLA and TCR-CMV co-occurrence, with a repertoire-size bias correction applied to TCR pairs. False discovery rates were estimated in a later analysis by permuting HLA or CMV assignments 20 times. In a later analysis, co-occurring TCRs were grouped with DBSCAN, and TCRdist sequence similarity was added when clustering was performed within HLA-allele-positive subsets. Repertoires with fewer than 30,000 or more than 120,000 public chains, plus five repertoires with anomalous nucleotide sharing, were excluded from co-occurrence clustering. TCRdb took over this immuneACCESS table, retaining in-frame rearrangements with V and J assigned. Such tables are incomplete; in checked studies, under half of the missing clones stem from an unresolved V gene, and the remainder is unexplained. That table is the source of V, J and clone size, and D and trimming were worked out from the DNA. This sample lists over 110,000 clones; about 80% were detected once. The biggest ten clones account for less than 1.5% of the sample.

Turning to this clone: Its specific antigen is unknown. Base qualities were left out, and no much larger clone turns up one base away.

In total, 666 healthy bone marrow donors made up the cohort. At the time of sampling, all cohort members were nominally healthy, though unrecorded immune exposures were likely present. The donor tested CMV seropositive and was one of the 289 seropositive cohort members. Each donor provided a peripheral blood sample, and peripheral blood mononuclear cells were used for TCR beta sequencing. Genomic DNA extraction from the blood cell samples was performed with the Qiagen DNeasy Blood Extraction Kit. Including the terminal cysteine and phenylalanine, the CDR3 comprises 14 residues. The DNA shown is the 42-base CDR3, in frame from base 1. Reading the germline V gene gives CDR1 SGDLS and CDR2 YYNGEE. Trimming removed 0 bases from V and 2 bases from J, leaving 9 bases between the germline ends.

The sequenced sample consisted of PBMCs. This clonotype originated in a male donor in good health and CMV-seropositive. This sequence uses TRBV9 and TRBJ2-7; TRBD2 is a weak D gene call, 5 bases matching. The CDR3 has the sequence CASSVAYGTYEQYF. The nucleotides read TGTGCCAGCAGCGTAGCATACGGGACCTACGAGCAGTACTTC.